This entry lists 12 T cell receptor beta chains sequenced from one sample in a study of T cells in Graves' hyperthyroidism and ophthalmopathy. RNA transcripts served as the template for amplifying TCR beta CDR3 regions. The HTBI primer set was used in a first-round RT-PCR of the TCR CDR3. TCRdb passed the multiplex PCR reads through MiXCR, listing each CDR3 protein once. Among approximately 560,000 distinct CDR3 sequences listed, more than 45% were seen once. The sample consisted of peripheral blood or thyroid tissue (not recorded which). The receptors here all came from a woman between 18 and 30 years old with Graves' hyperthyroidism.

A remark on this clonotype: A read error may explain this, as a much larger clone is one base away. CDR3: CACSFGVTTAGANVLTF. CDR3 DNA: TGTGCCTGCAGCTTTGGTGTCACCACGGCAGGGGCCAACGTCCTGACTTTC. This chain uses TRBV5-5 with TRBJ2-6; the D is unclear. Germline loops: CDR1 SGHKS, CDR2 YYEKEE (reference sequence). This CDR3 contains 17 residues. The variable domain in full, completed from reference TRBV5-5 and TRBJ2-6, reads DAGVTQSPTHLIKTRGQQVTLRCSPISGHKSVSWYQQVLGQGPQFIFQYYEKEERGRGNFPDRFSARQFPNYSSELNVNALLLGDSALYLCACSFGVTTAGANVLTFGAGSRLTVL.

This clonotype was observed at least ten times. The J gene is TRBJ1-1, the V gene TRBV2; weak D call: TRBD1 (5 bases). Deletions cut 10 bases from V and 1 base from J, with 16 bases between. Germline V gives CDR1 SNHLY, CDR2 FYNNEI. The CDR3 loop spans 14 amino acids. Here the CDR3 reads CATGKDSSNTEAFF. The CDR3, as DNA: TGTGCCACAGGAAAAGACAGCTCGAACACTGAAGCTTTCTTT.

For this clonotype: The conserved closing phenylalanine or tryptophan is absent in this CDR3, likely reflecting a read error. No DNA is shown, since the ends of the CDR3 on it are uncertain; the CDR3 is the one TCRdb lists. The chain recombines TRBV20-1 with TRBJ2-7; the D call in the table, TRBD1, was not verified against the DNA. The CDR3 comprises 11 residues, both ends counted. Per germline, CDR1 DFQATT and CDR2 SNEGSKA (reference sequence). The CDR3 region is CSARDPGRQPI.

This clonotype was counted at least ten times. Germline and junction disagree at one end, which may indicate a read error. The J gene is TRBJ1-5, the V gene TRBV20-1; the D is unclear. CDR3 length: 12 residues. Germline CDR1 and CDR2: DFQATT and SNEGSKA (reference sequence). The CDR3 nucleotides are TGCAGTGCTAGGGGTTGGGATCAGTCCCAGCATTTT. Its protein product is CSARGWDQSQHF.

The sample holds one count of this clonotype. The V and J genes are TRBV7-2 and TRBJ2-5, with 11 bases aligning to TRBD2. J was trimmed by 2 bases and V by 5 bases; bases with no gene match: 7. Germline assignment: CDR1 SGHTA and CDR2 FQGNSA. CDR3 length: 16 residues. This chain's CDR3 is CASSTGTSGTQETQYF. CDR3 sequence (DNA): TGTGCCAGCAGCACCGGGACTAGCGGAACACAAGAGACCCAGTACTTC.

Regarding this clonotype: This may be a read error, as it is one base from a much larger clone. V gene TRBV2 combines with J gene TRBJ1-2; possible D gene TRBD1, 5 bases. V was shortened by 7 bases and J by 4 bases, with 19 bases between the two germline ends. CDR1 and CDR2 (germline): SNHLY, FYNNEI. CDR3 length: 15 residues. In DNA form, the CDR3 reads TGTGCCAGCAAGCCCTACGAGTCCGACAGCTATGGCTACACCTTC. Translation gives CASKPYESDSYGYTF.

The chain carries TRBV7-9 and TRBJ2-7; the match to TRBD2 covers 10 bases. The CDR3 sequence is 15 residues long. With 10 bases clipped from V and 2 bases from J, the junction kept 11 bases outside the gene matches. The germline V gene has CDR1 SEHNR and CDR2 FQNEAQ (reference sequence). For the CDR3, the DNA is TGTGCCAACCATGAAGCACTAGCGGGAACCTACGAGCAGTACTTC. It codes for CANHEALAGTYEQYF.

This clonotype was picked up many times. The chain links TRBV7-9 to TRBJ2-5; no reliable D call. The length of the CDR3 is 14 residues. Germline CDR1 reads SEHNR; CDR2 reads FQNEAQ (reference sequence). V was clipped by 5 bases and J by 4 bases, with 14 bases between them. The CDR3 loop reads CASSPLGTRETQYF. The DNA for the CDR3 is TGTGCCAGCAGCCCCTTGGGCACCCGAGAGACCCAGTACTTC.

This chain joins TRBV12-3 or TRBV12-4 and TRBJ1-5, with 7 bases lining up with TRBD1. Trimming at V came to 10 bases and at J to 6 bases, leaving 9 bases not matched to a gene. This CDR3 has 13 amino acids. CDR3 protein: CANSHDRAQPQHF. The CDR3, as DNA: TGTGCCAACAGCCATGACAGGGCTCAGCCCCAGCATTTT.

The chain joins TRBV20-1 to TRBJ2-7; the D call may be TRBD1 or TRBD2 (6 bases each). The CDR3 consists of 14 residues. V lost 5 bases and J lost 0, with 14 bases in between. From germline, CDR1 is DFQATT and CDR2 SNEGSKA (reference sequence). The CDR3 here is CSARRDKSSYEQYF. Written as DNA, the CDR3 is TGCAGTGCTCGGCGGGACAAGAGCTCCTACGAGCAGTACTTC.

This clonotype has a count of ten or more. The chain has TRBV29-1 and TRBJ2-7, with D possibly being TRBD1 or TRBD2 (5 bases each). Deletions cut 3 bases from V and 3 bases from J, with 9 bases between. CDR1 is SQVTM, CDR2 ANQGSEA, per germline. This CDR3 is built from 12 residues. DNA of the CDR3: TGCAGCGTTGAGGGGGAGAGCTACGAGCAGTACTTC. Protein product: CSVEGESYEQYF.

CDR3 amino acids: CASQGVDGEQYF. The CDR3 DNA sequence: TGTGCCAGCCAGGGAGTAGATGGCGAGCAGTACTTC. The rearrangement joins TRBV7-8 to TRBJ2-7; tentatively, D is TRBD1 or TRBD2 (5 bases each). The V gene lost 8 bases and the J gene lost 6 bases, with 14 bases spanning the gap. The CDR3 is 12 residues long. Germline assignment: CDR1 SGHVS and CDR2 FQNEAQ.